A selection of T cell receptor beta chains follows, all from one sample in a study of blood T cell repertoires in COVID-19. Repertoires were generated with immunoSEQ multiplex PCR, while TCRdb's copy carries only in-frame clones and drops some. The sample holds 310,000 or so clones, approximately 90% seen once. What was sequenced was PBMCs or T cells enriched from blood (not recorded which). The receptors were gathered from a woman aged 25 to 45 who had recovered from COVID-19. CDR3s include the opening cysteine and the closing phenylalanine or tryptophan. A D gene is named only where the DNA matches it firmly. Only part of the rows carry a size: once, few, many, or a class if the clone is expanded.

V gene,D gene,J gene,clone size,CDR3 DNA,CDR3 protein
TRBV7-2,TRBD1,TRBJ1-2,.,TGTGCCAGCAGCCCGGACAGGACGATGGGCTATGGCTACACCTTC,CASSPDRTMGYGYTF
TRBV5-1,.,TRBJ1-1,.,TGCGCCAGCAGCTTTCCAGGTTCCACTGAAGCTTTCTTT,CASSFPGSTEAFF
TRBV3-1/TRBV3-2,.,TRBJ1-1,.,TGTGCCAGCAGCCAAGACCTCAGGGCGGTAGCTTTCTTT,CASSQDLRAVAFF
TRBV19,TRBD1,TRBJ1-1,.,TGTGCCAGTAGTATAGATCTGGGACAGTTCCCCATGAACACTGAAGCTTTCTTT,CASSIDLGQFPMNTEAFF
TRBV27,.,TRBJ2-3,.,TGTGCCAGCAGTCACCGGGTTGGGGCGACGGACACAGATACGCAGTATTTT,CASSHRVGATDTDTQYF
TRBV5-1,.,TRBJ2-5,.,TGCGCCAGCAGCTTGTATGTCTGGGACATACAAGAGACCCAGTACTTC,CASSLYVWDIQETQYF
TRBV5-4,TRBD1,TRBJ2-7,.,TGTGCCAGCAGCTTGGGCCCCGGGACAGGGGCCTACGAGCAGTACTTC,CASSLGPGTGAYEQYF
TRBV9,TRBD2,TRBJ2-3,once,TGTGCCAGCAGCGAACTAGCGGGGATCACAGATACGCAGTATTTT,CASSELAGITDTQYF
TRBV9,.,TRBJ1-1,once,TGTGCCAGCAGCGGGCCGGGGATGAACACTGAAGCTTTCTTT,CASSGPGMNTEAFF
TRBV7-9,.,TRBJ2-2,.,TGTGCCAGCAGCTTACCCCAAGCAGGGGCGCCCACCGGGGAGCTGTTTTTT,CASSLPQAGAPTGELFF
TRBV7-9,.,TRBJ1-4,once,TGTGCCAGCAGCTTAAACACTGAAAAACTGTTTTTT,CASSLNTEKLFF
TRBV14,.,TRBJ2-2,few,TGTGCCAGCAGCCTCCTGGGCGGGGCGAACACCGGGGAGCTGTTTTTT,CASSLLGGANTGELFF
TRBV18,TRBD1,TRBJ1-1,few,TGTGCCAGCTCACCAGGGGCAGGGGGATCCAACACTGAAGCTTTCTTT,CASSPGAGGSNTEAFF
TRBV15,.,TRBJ2-1,.,TGTGCCACCAGCAGAGATAAGTCATTCGGGCAGTTCTTC,CATSRDKSFGQFF
TRBV9,.,TRBJ2-1,.,TGTGCCAGCAGCGCATTTGGAGGCGGGGTAGGGGAGCAGTTCTTC,CASSAFGGGVGEQFF
TRBV19,TRBD1,TRBJ1-4,.,TGTGCCAGTAGTAGCCGGACAGGGACGGCAACTAATGAAAAACTGTTTTTT,CASSSRTGTATNEKLFF
TRBV24-1,TRBD2,TRBJ2-1,.,TGTGCCACCAGTGATTTGAGAGCGGGGAATGAGCAGTTCTTC,CATSDLRAGNEQFF
TRBV2,.,TRBJ1-2,.,TGTGCCAGCAGGGTGACAGGTGACTATGGCTACACCTTC,CASRVTGDYGYTF
TRBV5-1,TRBD2,TRBJ2-7,.,TGCGCCAGCAGCCCAGGGCTGACTAGCGGGGACTACGAGCAGTACTTC,CASSPGLTSGDYEQYF
TRBV30,.,TRBJ1-4,.,TGTGCCTGGGGGATACAGGGATCCGAAAAACTGTTTTTT,CAWGIQGSEKLFF
TRBV3-1/TRBV3-2,.,TRBJ2-3,.,TGTGCCAGCAGCCCGGCGGTCACAGATACGCAGTATTTT,CASSPAVTDTQYF
TRBV19,TRBD1,TRBJ1-1,once,TGTGCCAGTAGTCCGACAGGGGGCACTGAAGCTTTCTTT,CASSPTGGTEAFF
TRBV18,TRBD1,TRBJ1-5,.,TGTGCCAGCTCACCCCCACCGCCGCCGACAGGGGGAAATCAGCCCCAGCATTTT,CASSPPPPPTGGNQPQHF
TRBV5-1,.,TRBJ2-3,.,TGCGCCAGCAGCTTGGACGGGTACGGGACAGATACGCAGTATTTT,CASSLDGYGTDTQYF
TRBV19,.,TRBJ1-4,.,TGTGCCAGTAGTTTGCGCCGAAATGAAAAACTGTTTTTT,CASSLRRNEKLFF
TRBV5-1,TRBD1,TRBJ2-7,.,TGCGCCAGCAGCAGGACAGGGGAGAAGAACGAGCAGTACTTC,CASSRTGEKNEQYF
TRBV21-1,.,TRBJ1-6,.,TGTGCCAGCAGTAGAATCAGGGGGCCTTCACCCCTCCACTTT,CASSRIRGPSPLHF
TRBV5-1,.,TRBJ1-2,.,TGCGCCAGCAGCTTGGAATTCACCGGGTCGCTGTATGGCTACACCTTC,CASSLEFTGSLYGYTF
TRBV27,TRBD1,TRBJ1-2,.,TGTGCCAGCAGCGTTGGGACAGGGTATGGTGGCTACACCTTC,CASSVGTGYGGYTF
TRBV7-3,TRBD2,TRBJ2-1,once,TGTGCCAGCAGCTTTTACGGGACTAGCGGTTACAATGAGCAGTTCTTC,CASSFYGTSGYNEQFF
TRBV6-5,TRBD1,TRBJ1-2,.,TGTGCCAGCAGTTACGCGGACAGGATAGGCATGGGCTACACCTTC,CASSYADRIGMGYTF
TRBV6-2/TRBV6-3,.,TRBJ2-5,.,TGTGCCAGCAGTTATTTCCTGACTTCGGTGATGGGGACCCAGTACTTC,CASSYFLTSVMGTQYF
TRBV19,.,TRBJ2-1,.,TGTGCCAGTAGTAGTCAGGGGGGCGGTGAGCAGTTCTTC,CASSSQGGGEQFF
TRBV19,TRBD2,TRBJ2-1,.,TGTGCCAGTACGACCGCAGCGCGGGGGGGCCTCGGGAATGAGCAGTTCTTC,CASTTAARGGLGNEQFF
TRBV7-9,TRBD2,TRBJ2-1,.,TGTGCCAGCAGCTTGGTTGTAGGCGGGGGGGACCGAGTCAATGAGCAGTTCTTC,CASSLVVGGGDRVNEQFF
TRBV5-1,.,TRBJ2-3,.,TGCGCCAGCAGCTTGGCCTCAGGGGAAGATACGCAGTATTTT,CASSLASGEDTQYF
TRBV2,TRBD1,TRBJ1-3,.,TGTGCCAGCAGTGTCGAAGATGGACAGGGAAAGTTCTCTGGAAACACCATATATTTT,CASSVEDGQGKFSGNTIYF
TRBV2,TRBD2,TRBJ2-5,.,TGTGCCAGCAGTCAAAGCAGGACTAGCGGGGGGGCTGAGGAGACCCAGTACTTC,CASSQSRTSGGAEETQYF
TRBV3-1/TRBV3-2,TRBD1,TRBJ1-1,.,TGTGCCAGCAGCCGCCGGGACAGAGAAGCTTTCTTT,CASSRRDREAFF
TRBV5-5,TRBD1,TRBJ1-2,.,TGTGCCAGCAGCCAAGGACAGGTGTCTGGCTACACCTTC,CASSQGQVSGYTF